These 31 T cell receptor beta chains share one sample of origin, sequenced in a study of blood T cell repertoires in COVID-19. Only in-frame clones appear in the TCRdb table, and some are missing; sequencing was by immunoSEQ multiplex PCR. The sample lists about 210,000 clones; around 85% were seen once. What was sequenced was PBMCs or T cells enriched from blood (not recorded which). These receptors were taken from a man aged 35 to 55 who had recovered from COVID-19.

This chain joins TRBV7-3 and TRBJ2-1; 8 nucleotides agree with TRBD2. With V trimmed by 5 bases and J by 9 bases, 9 bases remained unmatched. This CDR3 is 14 amino acids long. Germline V gene lookup returns CDR1 SGHTA and CDR2 FQGTGA. CDR3 in DNA: TGTGCCAGCAGCCAACTAGCGGAGGTCGGTGAGCAGTTCTTC. Translated, it gives CASSQLAEVGEQFF.

The gene calls are TRBV5-1 and TRBJ2-1; the match to TRBD2 covers 14 bases. Germline CDR1 is SGHRS and CDR2 is YFSETQ. The CDR3 loop spans 15 amino acids. V gave up 4 bases and J gave up 8 bases; unmatched junction bases: 5. The CDR3: CASSLGLAGEDEQFF. The CDR3 DNA reads TGCGCCAGCAGCCTGGGACTAGCGGGAGAAGATGAGCAGTTCTTC. Supplemented by reference TRBV5-1 and TRBJ2-1, the full variable domain reads KAGVTQTPRYLIKTRGQQVTLSCSPISGHRSVSWYQQTPGQGLQFLFEYFSETQRNKGNFPGRFSGRQFSNSRSEMNVSTLELGDSALYLCASSLGLAGEDEQFFGPGTRLTVL.

V and J are TRBV27 and TRBJ2-7; 10 nucleotides agree with TRBD1. V was clipped by 1 base and J by 0 bases; unmatched bases: 3. The CDR3 consists of 16 residues. Germline V lookup: CDR1 MNHEY, CDR2 SMNVEV (reference sequence). CDR3 bases: TGTGCCAGCAGTTTATGGGGACAGGGGAGCTCCTACGAGCAGTACTTC. This gives the protein CASSLWGQGSSYEQYF.

The gene calls are TRBV25-1 and TRBJ2-7, with TRBD2 identical over 8 bases. Per the germline V gene, CDR1 is MGHDK and CDR2 is SYGVNS. With 3 bases clipped from V and 5 bases from J, the junction kept 6 bases outside the gene matches. There are 14 residues in the CDR3. The DNA for the CDR3 is TGTGCCAGCAGTGACGGACTAGCCTTCAACGAGCAGTACTTC. It translates to CASSDGLAFNEQYF.

The chain uses TRBV24-1 and TRBJ2-7; 7 bases are shared with TRBD2. The V gene's germline CDR1 is KGHDR and CDR2 SFDVKD. This CDR3 contains 15 residues. V shed 2 bases, J shed 3 bases, and the junction held 6 bases outside the gene matches. CDR3 coding DNA: TGTGCCACCAGTGATTCTAGTGGGGGGGACTACGAGCAGTACTTC. Translation: CATSDSSGGDYEQYF.

The V and J genes are TRBV2 and TRBJ2-2, with a weak D call TRBD1 (5 bases). V lost 5 bases and J 4 bases, leaving 11 bases between the germline ends. The germline V gene has CDR1 SNHLY and CDR2 FYNNEI. The length of the CDR3 is 14 residues. CDR3 in DNA: TGTGCCAGCAGTCGGCAGGGATCCACCGGGGAGCTGTTTTTT. Translated, it gives CASSRQGSTGELFF.

The chain uses TRBV27 and TRBJ1-2, with TRBD1 matching over 8 bases. CDR3 size: 10 residues. CDR1 and CDR2 (germline): MNHEY, SMNVEV (reference sequence). Here the CDR3 DNA reads TGTGTCAACAGGGGGGGAGGCTACACCTTC. This translates into CVNRGGGYTF.

This clone has a handful of counts. The chain links TRBV27 to TRBJ1-1; 8 positions agree with TRBD1. V lost 5 bases and J lost 4; bases outside the gene matches: 9. The CDR3 covers 15 residues. Germline loops: CDR1 MNHEY, CDR2 SMNVEV (reference sequence). This chain's CDR3 is CASSLMTGVSTEAFF. The CDR3 nucleotides are TGTGCCAGCAGTCTTATGACAGGGGTTAGCACTGAAGCTTTCTTT.

This clone was counted once. This sequence joins TRBV4-3 and TRBJ2-1; TRBD1 is a possible D gene (6 bases). This CDR3 has 12 amino acids. Trimming took 0 bases from V and 9 from J, leaving 6 bases between them. CDR1 LGHNA and CDR2 YSLEER come from the germline V gene. The CDR3 loop reads CASSQEGGEQFF. The CDR3 nucleotides read TGCGCCAGCAGCCAAGAAGGGGGTGAGCAGTTCTTC.

The rearrangement uses TRBV5-1 and TRBJ2-6, with no clear D. Germline V gene sequence: CDR1 SGHRS, CDR2 YFSETQ. There are 14 residues in the CDR3. The ends were cut back, 9 bases at V and 4 bases at J, with 14 bases in the middle. CDR3 sequence reads: CATNTITGANVLTF. In DNA, the CDR3 is TGCGCCACCAACACCATAACCGGGGCCAACGTCCTGACTTTC.

V is TRBV4-3 and J is TRBJ2-3; TRBD2 might be the D (6 bases). V shed 2 bases and J shed 5 bases, with 8 bases lying between them. This CDR3 has 13 amino acids. Germline-derived CDR1 and CDR2 are LGHNA and YSLEER. The DNA of the CDR3 is TGCGCCAGCAGCCAACAGGAGGGAGATACGCAGTATTTT. Its protein is CASSQQEGDTQYF.

The J gene is TRBJ1-6, the V gene TRBV5-1; 8 bases match TRBD1. With V trimmed by 4 bases and J by 7 bases, 10 bases remained unmatched. CDR1 SGHRS and CDR2 YFSETQ come from the germline V gene. This CDR3 is 16 amino acids long. The CDR3, as DNA: TGCGCCAGCAGCGACAACCACCGGGACAGGAATTCACCCCTCCACTTT. This encodes CASSDNHRDRNSPLHF.

The V gene is TRBV7-8, the J gene TRBJ1-2, with TRBD1 matching over 8 bases. CDR1 is SGHVS, CDR2 FQNEAQ, per germline. V lost 4 bases and J lost 4; bases outside the gene matches: 11. The CDR3 extends over 16 amino acids. Written as DNA, the CDR3 is TGTGCCAGCAGCTGGAACCCCGGGACAGGCGTCTATGGCTACACCTTC. Amino acid sequence: CASSWNPGTGVYGYTF.

The V and J genes are TRBV4-1 and TRBJ2-7, with D possibly being TRBD2 (7 bases). The V gene lost 0 bases and the J gene lost 2 bases, with 20 bases spanning the gap. In germline, CDR1 is MGHRA, CDR2 YSYEKL. The CDR3 consists of 18 residues. Written as DNA, the CDR3 is TGCGCCAGCAGCCAAGACCCTGTAGGGGGGGAGCTAACCTACGAGCAGTACTTC. Translating gives CASSQDPVGGELTYEQYF.

The chain combines TRBV4-1 with TRBJ2-7, with 8 bases fitting TRBD1. This CDR3 is built from 13 residues. After removal of 4 bases from V and 6 bases from J, the junction contained 5 bases not matched to a gene. Germline V gives CDR1 MGHRA, CDR2 YSYEKL. The DNA of the CDR3 is TGCGCCAGCAGCCTCGGACAGGGCGGCGAGCAGTACTTC. Amino acids: CASSLGQGGEQYF.

This chain links TRBV16 with TRBJ2-7; 8 bases are shared with TRBD1. The CDR3 has 15 amino acids. Germline V CDR1 and CDR2: KGHSY, FQNENV. V was clipped by 6 bases and J by 2 bases; unmatched bases: 9. CDR3 DNA: TGTGCCAGCAGTCCGACTGGGGACAGGACCTACGAGCAGTACTTC. This encodes CASSPTGDRTYEQYF.

The rearrangement links TRBV5-6 to TRBJ1-5; D is unresolved. Germline lookup yields CDR1 SGHDT and CDR2 YYEEEE. The CDR3 is 14 residues long. Trimming took 0 bases from V and 1 from J, leaving 5 bases between them. CDR3 sequence (DNA): TGTGCCAGCAGCTTGGTTGGCAGCAATCAGCCCCAGCATTTT. Residues: CASSLVGSNQPQHF.

The chain has TRBV11-2 and TRBJ1-5; D unresolved. Germline CDR1 is SGHAT and CDR2 is FQNNGV. The ends were cut back, 0 bases at V and 0 bases at J, with 12 bases in the middle. The CDR3 runs to 17 residues. In DNA form, the CDR3 reads TGTGCCAGCAGCTTAGATGTGAGCGGGTATAGCAATCAGCCCCAGCATTTT. Protein sequence: CASSLDVSGYSNQPQHF.

The chain employs TRBV5-6 and TRBJ1-3; no definite D call. CDR3 length equals 16 residues. V gave up 5 bases and J gave up 0 bases, with 15 bases separating them. Germline CDR1 SGHDT, CDR2 YYEEEE. CDR3 protein: CASSRGSLISGNTIYF. The CDR3 DNA reads as TGTGCCAGCAGTCGCGGTTCCCTAATCTCTGGAAACACCATATATTTT.

Only a few counts were recorded for this clone. V and J are TRBV9 and TRBJ2-1, with 8 bases identical to TRBD2. This CDR3 is 16 amino acids long. V trimming: 5 bases; J trimming: 4 bases; junction bases outside the gene matches: 11. CDR1 is SGDLS, CDR2 YYNGEE, per germline. The CDR3: CASRGGGPQQYNEQFF. As DNA, the CDR3 is TGTGCCAGCAGGGGCGGGGGGCCCCAACAATACAATGAGCAGTTCTTC.

V gene TRBV2 combines with J gene TRBJ2-2; D ambiguous. V lost 5 bases to trimming and J lost 1 base, with 8 bases between them. The CDR3 runs to 14 residues. Looked up from germline, CDR1 is SNHLY and CDR2 is FYNNEI. The DNA of the CDR3 is TGTGCCAGCAGTCAACAGAGGAACACCGGGGAGCTGTTTTTT. Amino acids: CASSQQRNTGELFF.

The chain is built from TRBV27 and TRBJ2-7; 7 bases align to TRBD2. Germline CDR1 is MNHEY and CDR2 is SMNVEV (reference sequence). The ends lost 3 bases at V and 2 bases at J; junction bases unmatched: 7. This CDR3 is built from 15 residues. The CDR3 loop is CASSFLAGHPYEQYF. The CDR3 DNA reads TGTGCCAGCAGTTTTTTAGCGGGTCACCCCTACGAGCAGTACTTC.

The chain carries TRBV6-5 and TRBJ2-4; 7 bases align to TRBD1. The CDR3 loop spans 14 amino acids. Trimming removed 6 bases from V and 1 base from J; junction bases left unmatched: 3. Per the germline V gene, CDR1 is MNHEY and CDR2 is SVGAGI. The CDR3 DNA sequence: TGTGCCAGCAGACCACAGGGGGCCAAAAACATTCAGTACTTC. It encodes CASRPQGAKNIQYF.

This clone has just one count. The V gene is TRBV7-2, the J gene TRBJ2-1, with 14 positions matching TRBD2. CDR1 is SGHTA, CDR2 FQGNSA, per germline. V gave up 3 bases and J gave up 10 bases; unmatched junction bases: 5. The CDR3 spans 15 residues. CDR3 sequence: CASSLEGLAGEEQFF. CDR3 in DNA: TGTGCCAGCAGCTTGGAGGGACTAGCGGGAGAGGAGCAGTTCTTC.

The chain links TRBV4-1 to TRBJ2-1; 9 bases align to TRBD2. CDR1 is MGHRA, CDR2 YSYEKL, per germline. Trimming cost V 4 bases and J 6 bases; bases outside gene matches: 7. The CDR3 totals 15 residues. DNA of the CDR3: TGCGCCAGCAGCCCAACTAGCGGGTCTTTCAATGAGCAGTTCTTC. Its translation is CASSPTSGSFNEQFF.

V gene TRBV24-1 combines with J gene TRBJ2-1; 16 positions match TRBD2. After removal of 4 bases from V and 4 bases from J, the junction contained 6 bases not matched to a gene. From germline, CDR1 is KGHDR and CDR2 SFDVKD. CDR3 length: 18 amino acids. CDR3 nucleotide sequence: TGTGCCACCAGTGACCGGGGGACTAGCGGGAGGGTTTACAATGAGCAGTTCTTC. It specifies CATSDRGTSGRVYNEQFF.

The chain uses TRBV9 and TRBJ2-3; perhaps TRBD2 as D (6 bases). CDR3 length equals 14 residues. Germline-derived CDR1 and CDR2 are SGDLS and YYNGEE. The ends were cut back, 1 base at V and 6 bases at J, with 12 bases in the middle. Written as DNA, the CDR3 is TGTGCCAGCAGCGTATACGGGAGCGGGGATACGCAGTATTTT. It translates to CASSVYGSGDTQYF.

The chain is built from TRBV3-1 (or the pseudogene TRBV3-2) and TRBJ1-6; D is ambiguous. CDR3 length: 14 amino acids. Germline CDR1 reads LGHDT; CDR2 reads YNNKEL (reference sequence). The germline V and J ends were trimmed by 1 base and 5 bases, with 6 bases remaining between them. The CDR3 sequence: CASSQVRDNSPLHF. The CDR3 DNA is TGTGCCAGCAGCCAAGTAAGAGATAATTCACCCCTCCACTTT.

The chain is built from TRBV5-6 and TRBJ2-7; D might be TRBD2 (6 bases). CDR1 is SGHDT and CDR2 is YYEEEE in the germline V gene. There are 15 residues in the CDR3. V was clipped by 4 bases and J by 0 bases, with 14 bases between them. CDR3 residues: CASSGGTATSYEQYF. For the CDR3, the DNA is TGTGCCAGCAGCGGAGGGACGGCTACCTCCTACGAGCAGTACTTC.

The gene calls are TRBV29-1 and TRBJ2-1, with TRBD2 identical over 7 bases. The germline gives CDR1 SQVTM, CDR2 ANQGSEA. The CDR3 has 14 residues. The V and J ends lost 4 bases and 8 bases, in that order; junction bases with no gene match: 11. The DNA for the CDR3 is TGCAGCGTTGCAACAGCGGGACGCTGGGATGAGCAGTTCTTC. Its protein is CSVATAGRWDEQFF.

This clone came up once. Here the CDR3 DNA reads TGTGCCAGCAGTGAAGAGGGCGGGGACAGCTACGAGCAGTACTTC. This encodes CASSEEGGDSYEQYF. The V gene is TRBV2, the J gene TRBJ2-7, with D possibly TRBD1 on 7 matching bases. The V end was cut by 1 base, the J end by 3 bases, with 13 bases between. Germline V gene lookup returns CDR1 SNHLY and CDR2 FYNNEI. This CDR3 spans 15 amino acids.